The 15 T cell receptor beta chains reported below all come from one sample, sequenced in a study of TIL therapy for anti-PD-1-resistant metastatic lung cancer. Sequencing used immunoSEQ v3. Only in-frame clones appear in the TCRdb table, and some are missing; sequencing was by immunoSEQ multiplex PCR. The table includes approximately 87,000 clones, roughly 65% detected once. Regarding time point: pre-treatment sample, taken before nivolumab and TIL therapy. Pleural nodules or supraclavicular lymph nodes made up most of the excised metastases sampled. This specimen consisted of tumor tissue, obtained at baseline. These receptors originate from a person aged 25-79 years with non-small cell lung cancer.

V usage is TRBV5-1 and J usage is TRBJ2-2; 9 bases fit TRBD1. The CDR3 sequence is 15 residues long. Germline V gives CDR1 SGHRS, CDR2 YFSETQ. V trimming: 4 bases; J trimming: 3 bases; junction bases outside the gene matches: 4. The CDR3 is CASSQGQGYTGELFF. The CDR3, as DNA: TGCGCCAGCAGCCAAGGACAGGGGTACACCGGGGAGCTGTTTTTT.

The chain recombines TRBV6-5 with TRBJ2-1, with 8 nucleotides matching TRBD1. Germline assignment: CDR1 MNHEY and CDR2 SVGAGI. V lost 2 bases and J lost 7; bases outside the gene matches: 4. The CDR3 is 14 residues long. CDR3 residues: CASSYGRGRNEQFF. The CDR3 DNA sequence: TGTGCCAGCAGTTACGGCAGGGGGCGGAATGAGCAGTTCTTC.

The gene calls are TRBV12-3 or TRBV12-4 and TRBJ2-3; D perhaps matches TRBD1 (6 bases). The CDR3 extends over 12 amino acids. V lost 6 bases and J 7 bases, leaving 11 bases between the germline ends. The CDR3 DNA reads TGTGCCAGCAGCTACAGGGAACATACGCAGTATTTT. It yields the protein CASSYREHTQYF.

This clone was seen only a few times. This chain joins TRBV4-1 and TRBJ1-2; 7 bases are a match to TRBD1. With V trimmed by 1 base and J by 4 bases, 12 bases remained unmatched. The CDR3 runs 17 residues. Germline V CDR1 and CDR2: MGHRA, YSYEKL. CDR3 sequence (DNA): TGCGCCAGCAGCCAAGTAACTTTGACAGGGAAAAGCTATGGCTACACCTTC. It yields the protein CASSQVTLTGKSYGYTF.

V and J are TRBV2 and TRBJ2-5, with 8 bases identical to TRBD2. Germline V gene data show CDR1 as SNHLY and CDR2 as FYNNEI. J was trimmed by 5 bases and V by 6 bases; bases with no gene match: 11. This CDR3 is built from 15 residues. CDR3 in DNA: TGTGCCAGCAGGAGGCGGGAGGCGGGAATGGAGACCCAGTACTTC. It encodes CASRRREAGMETQYF.

The chain couples TRBV28 to TRBJ2-7, with TRBD1 identical over 9 bases. Per germline, CDR1 MDHEN and CDR2 SYDVKM. This CDR3 comprises 15 residues. J lost 5 bases, V lost 6 bases, and 11 bases had no gene match. As DNA, the CDR3 is TGTGCCAGCAGCTTTTCCGGGACAGGGACAAACGAGCAGTACTTC. This codes for CASSFSGTGTNEQYF.

This chain uses TRBV3-1 (or the pseudogene TRBV3-2) with TRBJ2-7, with D perhaps being TRBD1 or TRBD2 (5 bases each). The V gene's germline CDR1 is LGHDT and CDR2 YNNKEL (reference sequence). V lost 4 bases, J lost 7 bases, and 26 bases lay in between. This CDR3 is built from 17 residues. For the CDR3, the DNA is TGTGCCAGCAGCCTCCCCCAGGGCGGATCCCTCCCGGGAGAGCAGTACTTC. This sequence encodes CASSLPQGGSLPGEQYF.

A few counts support this clone. The gene calls are TRBV5-4 and TRBJ1-1; 11 positions agree with TRBD1. This CDR3 region has 14 residues. The V gene's germline CDR1 is SGHNT and CDR2 YYREEE (reference sequence). The V gene end was trimmed by 3 bases and the J gene end by 5 bases; junction bases not matched to a gene: 3. In DNA, the CDR3 is TGTGCCAGCAGCTGGGGACAGGGGGTTACTGAAGCTTTCTTT. It specifies CASSWGQGVTEAFF.

The chain is built from TRBV5-1 and TRBJ2-3; 12 nucleotides align to TRBD2. This CDR3 has 23 residues. The V and J ends lost 2 bases and 4 bases, in that order; junction bases with no gene match: 26. CDR1 and CDR2 (germline): SGHRS, YFSETQ. The CDR3 DNA reads TGCGCCAGCAGCTTTCCTAGTCACCTTCCTAGCGGGGGGGCCTCCATCTCCGCAGATACGCAGTATTTT. Protein: CASSFPSHLPSGGASISADTQYF.

This clone was observed at least ten times. The CDR3 sequence is CASSFPSGYEQYF. The CDR3, as DNA: TGTGCCAGCAGTTTTCCCTCTGGCTACGAGCAGTACTTC. The chain carries TRBV12-3 or TRBV12-4 and TRBJ2-7, with no clear D. The CDR3 is 13 residues long. V was trimmed by 3 bases and J by 3 bases, leaving 9 bases between them.

The rearrangement joins TRBV5-6 to TRBJ2-1; D is perhaps TRBD2 (6 bases). The CDR3 consists of 15 residues. Germline CDR1 is SGHDT and CDR2 is YYEEEE. Trimming left V 3 bases short and J 0 bases short, with 10 bases between. CDR3 in DNA: TGTGCCAGCAGCTCCGCGGGGAGCTCCTACAATGAGCAGTTCTTC. This codes for CASSSAGSSYNEQFF. The variable domain in full, completed from reference TRBV5-6 and TRBJ2-1, reads DAGVTQSPTHLIKTRGQQVTLRCSPKSGHDTVSWYQQALGQGPQFIFQYYEEEERQRGNFPDRFSGHQFPNYSSELNVNALLLGDSALYLCASSSAGSSYNEQFFGPGTRLTVL.

The chain uses TRBV30 and TRBJ2-3, with 9 bases lining up with TRBD1. V gave up 0 bases and J gave up 6 bases; unmatched junction bases: 7. Germline values: CDR1 GTSNPN, CDR2 SVGIG (reference sequence). The CDR3 covers 15 residues. The CDR3 DNA sequence: TGTGCCTGGAGTGTTAGGGGACAGGGTGTGGATACGCAGTATTTT. Translating it yields CAWSVRGQGVDTQYF. The entire variable domain, with the rest obtained from reference TRBV30 and TRBJ2-3, is as follows: SQTIHQWPATLVQPVGSPLSLECTVEGTSNPNLYWYRQAAGRGLQLLFYSVGIGQISSEVPQNLSASRPQDRQFILSSKKLLLSDSGFYLCAWSVRGQGVDTQYFGPGTRLTVL.

The chain employs TRBV6-5 and TRBJ2-3, with a weak D call TRBD2 (5 bases). Germline values: CDR1 MNHEY, CDR2 SVGAGI. V was pared by 0 bases and J by 5 bases, with 15 bases between. This CDR3 has 16 amino acids. This chain's CDR3 is CASSYSSGAWGDTQYF. CDR3 DNA sequence: TGTGCCAGCAGTTACTCCAGCGGAGCGTGGGGAGATACGCAGTATTTT.

The J gene is TRBJ2-6, the V gene TRBV5-4; 8 bases line up with TRBD1. Trimming cost V 0 bases and J 2 bases; bases outside gene matches: 7. Germline lookup yields CDR1 SGHNT and CDR2 YYREEE (reference sequence). The CDR3 covers 18 residues. CDR3 protein: CASSLGPAGGAGANVLTF. The CDR3 DNA is TGTGCCAGCAGCTTGGGGCCTGCAGGGGGCGCTGGGGCCAACGTCCTGACTTTC. Full variable domain (remainder filled in from reference TRBV5-4 and TRBJ2-6): ETGVTQSPTHLIKTRGQQVTLRCSSQSGHNTVSWYQQALGQGPQFIFQYYREEENGRGNFPPRFSGLQFPNYSSELNVNALELDDSALYLCASSLGPAGGAGANVLTFGAGSRLTVL.

V usage is TRBV5-1 and J usage is TRBJ2-5, with D possibly called TRBD1 or TRBD2 (5 bases each). Per germline, CDR1 SGHRS and CDR2 YFSETQ. The V and J ends lost 4 bases and 0 bases respectively, with 13 bases between them. This CDR3 spans 15 amino acids. The CDR3 DNA is TGCGCCAGCAGCCCATACGGGACGTACCAAGAGACCCAGTACTTC. As protein: CASSPYGTYQETQYF.